This TCR beta chain emerged from a study of blood T cell repertoires in COVID-19. In the study overall: Researchers got acute and convalescent COVID-19 samples from the United States, Italy and Spain.

Participants were placed into cohorts based on the clinical history they reported. Resolution of symptoms, clearance, or two negative PCRs was present in recovered Cohort 3 donors. As handled by the study authors: Amplification with reference gene primers provided the estimates of nucleated cell counts. The repertoire was sequenced with immunoSEQ multiplex PCR; TCRdb's copy has only in-frame clones and lacks some. Clone size and the V and J calls come from that table; the DNA yielded D and trimming. The profile shows 250,000 to 300,000 clones, approximately 88% of them singletons. This CDR3 is 14 amino acids long. From germline, CDR1 is GTSNPN and CDR2 SVGIG (reference sequence). The V end was cut by 0 bases, the J end by 1 base, with 9 bases between.

The sequencing sample was made of PBMCs or T cells enriched from blood (not recorded which). The V gene is TRBV30, the J gene TRBJ1-1; D unresolved. The sequence came from a woman aged 25 to 45 who had recovered from COVID-19. CDR3 sequence (DNA): TGTGCCTGGAGTGTAAAGCTGCCGAACACTGAAGCTTTCTTT. This gives the protein CAWSVKLPNTEAFF.